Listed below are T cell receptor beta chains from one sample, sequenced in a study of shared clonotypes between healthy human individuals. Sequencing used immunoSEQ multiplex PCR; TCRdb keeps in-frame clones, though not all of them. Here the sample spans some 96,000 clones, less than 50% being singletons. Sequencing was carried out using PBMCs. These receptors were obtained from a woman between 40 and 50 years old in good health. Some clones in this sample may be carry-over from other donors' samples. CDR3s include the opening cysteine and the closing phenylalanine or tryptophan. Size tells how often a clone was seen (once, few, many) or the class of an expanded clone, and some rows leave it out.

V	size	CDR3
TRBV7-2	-	CASSLVLGGYTF
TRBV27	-	CASREGFYSYEQYF
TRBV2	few	CASSEVEGVYNEQFF
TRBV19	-	CASSISGANYGYTF
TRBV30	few	CAWSWPGAAYEQYF
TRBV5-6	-	CASSLGGPYEQYF
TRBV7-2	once	CASSSGRNTEAFF
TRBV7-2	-	CASSRTSGNRNEQFF
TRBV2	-	CASSELGNTIYF
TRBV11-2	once	CASSPPSLGGELFF
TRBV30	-	CAWSFGTADGYTF
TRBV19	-	CASSGTGNQPQHF
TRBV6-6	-	CASSSQHVDYGYTF
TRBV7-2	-	CASSRPTSSYEQYF
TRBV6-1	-	CATTGANQPQHF
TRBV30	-	CATASGSSNEQFF
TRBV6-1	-	CASSEGRGPLPLHF
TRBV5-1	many	CASSADRSVFGQFF
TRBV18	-	CASSQRAGDSGNEQFF
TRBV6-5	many	CASSLSSNQPQHF
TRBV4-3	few	CASSRAGGDYEQYF
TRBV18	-	CASSPERAPSYEQYF